This T cell receptor (beta chain) was sequenced in a study of Graves' ophthalmopathy and Graves' hyperthyroidism. The authors amplified TCR beta CDR3 regions, and they did so from RNA transcripts for repertoire sequencing. Second-round multiplex PCR came after first-round RT-PCR with HTBI primers. TCRdb itself ran the multiplex PCR reads through MiXCR, one entry per CDR3 protein. The sample lists a few hundred thousand distinct CDR3 sequences, 20% to 25% seen once, with roughly 45% in the top ten. This CDR3 region has 15 residues. V lost 1 base and J lost 4; bases outside the gene matches: 5. Fresh peripheral blood, roughly 9.4 ml, was the PBMC source. This clonotype was observed at least ten times.

Sequencing was carried out using peripheral blood. V and J are TRBV12-3 or TRBV12-4 and TRBJ2-5; TRBD1 matches at 8 bases. The sequence derives from a woman in her forties or fifties with Graves' ophthalmopathy. In DNA, the CDR3 is TGTGCCAGCAGTTTAGGGCAGGGGGCTGGAGAGACCCAGTACTTC. It specifies CASSLGQGAGETQYF.